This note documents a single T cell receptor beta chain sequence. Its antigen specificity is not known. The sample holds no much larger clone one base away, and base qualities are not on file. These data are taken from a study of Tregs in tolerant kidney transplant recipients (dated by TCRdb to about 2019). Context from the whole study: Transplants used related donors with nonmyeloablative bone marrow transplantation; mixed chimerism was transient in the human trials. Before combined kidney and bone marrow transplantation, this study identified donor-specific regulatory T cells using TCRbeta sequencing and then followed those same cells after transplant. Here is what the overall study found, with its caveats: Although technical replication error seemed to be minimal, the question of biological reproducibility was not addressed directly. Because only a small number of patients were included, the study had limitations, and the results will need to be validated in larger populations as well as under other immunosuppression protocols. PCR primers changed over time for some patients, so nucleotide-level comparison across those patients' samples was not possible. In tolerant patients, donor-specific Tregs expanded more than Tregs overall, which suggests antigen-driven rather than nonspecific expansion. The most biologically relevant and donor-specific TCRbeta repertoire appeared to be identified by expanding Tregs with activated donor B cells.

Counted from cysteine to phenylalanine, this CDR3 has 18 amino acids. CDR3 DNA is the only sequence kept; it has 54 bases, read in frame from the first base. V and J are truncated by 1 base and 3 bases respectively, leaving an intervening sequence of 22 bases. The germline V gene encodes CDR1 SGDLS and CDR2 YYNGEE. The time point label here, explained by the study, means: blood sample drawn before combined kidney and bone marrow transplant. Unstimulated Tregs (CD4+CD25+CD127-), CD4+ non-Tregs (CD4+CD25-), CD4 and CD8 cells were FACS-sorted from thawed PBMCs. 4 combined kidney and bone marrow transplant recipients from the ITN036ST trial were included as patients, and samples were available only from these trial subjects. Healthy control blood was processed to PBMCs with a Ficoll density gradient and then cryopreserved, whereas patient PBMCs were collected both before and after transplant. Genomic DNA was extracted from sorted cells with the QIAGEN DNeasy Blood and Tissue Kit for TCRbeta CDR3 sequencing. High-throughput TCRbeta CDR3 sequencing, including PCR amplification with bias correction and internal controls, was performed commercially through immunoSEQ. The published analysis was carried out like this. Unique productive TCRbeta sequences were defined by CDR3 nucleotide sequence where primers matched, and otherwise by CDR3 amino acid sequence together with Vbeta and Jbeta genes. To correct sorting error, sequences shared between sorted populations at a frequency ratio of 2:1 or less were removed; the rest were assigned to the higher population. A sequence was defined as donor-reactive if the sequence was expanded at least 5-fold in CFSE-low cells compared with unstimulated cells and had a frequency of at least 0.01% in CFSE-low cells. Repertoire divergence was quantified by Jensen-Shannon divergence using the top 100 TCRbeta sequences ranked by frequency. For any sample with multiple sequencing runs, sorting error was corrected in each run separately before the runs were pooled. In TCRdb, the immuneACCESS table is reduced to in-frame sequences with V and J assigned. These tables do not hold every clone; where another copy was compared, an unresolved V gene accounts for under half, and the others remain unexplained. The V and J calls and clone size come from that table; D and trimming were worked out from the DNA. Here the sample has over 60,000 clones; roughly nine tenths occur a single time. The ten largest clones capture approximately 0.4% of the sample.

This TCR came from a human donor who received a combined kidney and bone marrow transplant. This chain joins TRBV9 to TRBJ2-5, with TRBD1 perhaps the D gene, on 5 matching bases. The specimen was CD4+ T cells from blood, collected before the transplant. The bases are TGTGCCAGCAGCGTACGGGTGTCTGCAGGGCCAACAGAAGAGACCCAGTACTTC. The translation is CASSVRVSAGPTEETQYF.